These 23 T cell receptor beta chains were all obtained from the same sample, sequenced in a study of cytomegalovirus exposure and HLA in healthy donors (dated by TCRdb to 2017 to 2019). Library preparation was by the immunoSEQ multiplex PCR assay. The multiplex PCR relied on a mix of 60 forward primers for TCR Vbeta segments and 13 reverse primers for TCR Jbeta segments. TCRdb provides this immuneACCESS table in a form limited to in-frame rearrangements. Some clones are lacking; in checked studies, under half of them reflect an unresolved V gene, and why the rest are absent is not known. Recorded for this sample are a few hundred thousand clones; 70% to 90% of them occurred a single time. About 2% of the sample comes from the top ten. Sequenced input: PBMCs. The source of these receptors is a woman younger than 35 in good health and CMV-seronegative.

The chain couples TRBV9 to TRBJ1-5, with 7 nucleotides matching TRBD1. Germline CDR1 and CDR2: SGDLS and YYNGEE. The trim removed 4 bases at V and 2 bases at J, leaving 3 bases unmatched. This CDR3 is 14 amino acids long. The CDR3 DNA sequence: TGTGCCAGCAGCCCTACAGGGGGCAATCAGCCCCAGCATTTT. Translating it yields CASSPTGGNQPQHF.

The V call is TRBV5-5, the J call TRBJ2-7, with 8 bases matching TRBD1. This CDR3 region has 16 residues. Trimming at V came to 3 bases and at J to 0 bases, leaving 8 bases not matched to a gene. Looked up from germline, CDR1 is SGHKS and CDR2 is YYEKEE (reference sequence). The DNA for the CDR3 is TGTGCCAGCAGCTCTACTCAGGGGGCGGTCTCCTACGAGCAGTACTTC. Its translation: CASSSTQGAVSYEQYF.

This clone showed up just once. The V call is TRBV4-2, the J call TRBJ2-1, with 8 bases identical to TRBD2. The V and J ends lost 4 bases and 1 base, in that order; junction bases with no gene match: 6. CDR1 LGHNA and CDR2 YNFKEQ come from the germline V gene. The CDR3 has 16 amino acids. CDR3: CASSRTGLESYNEQFF. The CDR3 nucleotides are TGTGCCAGCAGCCGAACGGGACTAGAGTCCTACAATGAGCAGTTCTTC.

This clone was seen a single time. CDR3 sequence (DNA): TGTGCCAGCAGCACACAGGGGGCTGGGAACCGTAATGATGGAAAACTGTTTTTT. Amino acids: CASSTQGAGNRNDGKLFF. This rearrangement joins TRBV13 to TRBJ1-4, with TRBD1 matching over 9 bases. V trimming: 5 bases; J trimming: 10 bases; junction bases outside the gene matches: 20. The CDR3 extends over 18 amino acids. CDR1 is PRHDT and CDR2 is FYEKMQ in the germline V gene (reference sequence).

The chain carries TRBV6-5 and TRBJ2-1; tentatively, D is TRBD2 (6 bases). Germline V gene data show CDR1 as MNHEY and CDR2 as SVGAGI. The CDR3 totals 13 residues. V lost 0 bases to trimming and J lost 10 bases, with 10 bases between them. The CDR3 protein is CASSYSPAGEQFF. CDR3 bases: TGTGCCAGCAGTTACTCGCCCGCGGGGGAGCAGTTCTTC.

This clone was detected only once. The V gene is TRBV25-1, the J gene TRBJ1-4; 8 nucleotides agree with TRBD1. The CDR3 is 15 residues long. The junction had 4 bases not matched to a gene; V was cut back by 0 bases and J by 7 bases. Germline V gene sequence: CDR1 MGHDK, CDR2 SYGVNS. CDR3 amino acids: CASSEYTGGGEKLFF. As DNA, the CDR3 is TGTGCCAGCAGTGAATACACAGGGGGGGGTGAAAAACTGTTTTTT.

J is TRBJ2-1 and V is TRBV6-5; TRBD2 matches 8 bases. In germline, CDR1 is MNHEY, CDR2 SVGAGI. CDR3 length: 15 residues. Losses at the gene ends were 6 bases for V and 4 bases for J; bases not matched to a gene: 8. The CDR3 protein is CASRTAGGRYNEQFF. CDR3 nucleotides: TGTGCCAGCAGGACCGCGGGGGGCCGATACAATGAGCAGTTCTTC.

The V call is TRBV19, the J call TRBJ2-5; TRBD2 aligns across 9 bases. With 6 bases clipped from V and 5 bases from J, the junction kept 10 bases outside the gene matches. The CDR3 contains 15 residues. CDR1 and CDR2 from the germline V gene are LNHDA and SQIVND (reference sequence). This CDR3 reads CASSPAAGGHETQYF. The CDR3 DNA sequence: TGTGCCAGTAGCCCCGCTGCGGGGGGGCATGAGACCCAGTACTTC. Combining the CDR3 with reference TRBV19 and TRBJ2-5 gives the whole variable domain DGGITQSPKYLFRKEGQNVTLSCEQNLNHDAMYWYRQDPGQGLRLIYYSQIVNDFQKGDIAEGYSVSREKKESFPLTVTSAQKNPTAFYLCASSPAAGGHETQYFGPGTRLLVL.

The chain combines TRBV15 with TRBJ2-3; weak D call: TRBD2 (6 bases). CDR1 and CDR2 (germline): LNHNV, YYDKDF (reference sequence). This CDR3 spans 17 amino acids. The V and J ends lost 0 bases and 0 bases respectively, with 13 bases between them. The CDR3 region is CATSRDQAGLSTDTQYF. CDR3 nucleotides: TGTGCCACCAGCAGAGATCAGGCGGGGTTGAGCACAGATACGCAGTATTTT.

The V and J genes are TRBV5-6 and TRBJ2-5; a possible D gene is TRBD1 (5 bases). CDR1 SGHDT and CDR2 YYEEEE come from the germline V gene. This CDR3 region has 13 residues. V was cut by 4 bases and J by 3 bases, with 10 bases left in between. CDR3 residues: CASSVTDKETQYF. As DNA, the CDR3 is TGTGCCAGCAGCGTAACGGACAAAGAGACCCAGTACTTC.

This chain connects TRBV2 to TRBJ1-5, with D uncertain. The germline V gene has CDR1 SNHLY and CDR2 FYNNEI. The CDR3 length is 16 residues. Trimming stripped 3 bases from V and 6 bases from J, with 18 bases between. Here the CDR3 DNA reads TGTGCCAGCAGTGATATGTCGGGATGGGTGAGTCAGCCCCAGCATTTT. Protein sequence: CASSDMSGWVSQPQHF.

A note on this clone: At one end the junction does not follow the germline gene, possibly because of a read error. This chain links TRBV7-9 with TRBJ1-1; TRBD1 is a possible D gene (5 bases). Germline CDR1 and CDR2: SEHNR and FQNEAQ (reference sequence). The CDR3 contains 14 residues. The CDR3 region has the DNA TGTTCCAGCAGCCCGCGGGGACGTAACACTGAAGCTTTCTTT. This sequence encodes CSSSPRGRNTEAFF. The full variable domain, in which reference TRBV7-9 and TRBJ1-1 provide the parts outside the CDR3, is DTGVSQNPRHKITKRGQNVTFRCDPISEHNRLYWYRQTLGQGPEFLTYFQNEAQLEKSRLLSDRFSAERPKGSFSTLEIQRTEQGDSAMYLCSSSPRGRNTEAFFGQGTRLTVV.

This chain links TRBV7-8 with TRBJ1-2; no firm D call. The CDR3 extends over 13 amino acids. Trimming shortened V by 3 bases and J by 7 bases, and 12 bases separated the two germline ends. CDR1 is SGHVS, CDR2 FQNEAQ, per germline. In DNA form, the CDR3 reads TGTGCCAGCAGCTTCTTAGTCAATAGTGGCTACACCTTC. Amino acid sequence: CASSFLVNSGYTF.

The chain carries TRBV10-3 and TRBJ1-1; 7 nucleotides agree with TRBD1. The V and J ends lost 3 bases and 0 bases, in that order; junction bases with no gene match: 4. Germline V gene lookup returns CDR1 ENHRY and CDR2 SYGVKD. The CDR3 is 15 residues long. CDR3 loop: CAISERDSMNTEAFF. The CDR3 region has the DNA TGTGCCATCAGTGAAAGGGACAGCATGAACACTGAAGCTTTCTTT.

The chain employs TRBV5-1 and TRBJ2-7, with D unresolved. Trimming removed 4 bases from V and 0 bases from J, with 8 bases in between. Germline V gene sequence: CDR1 SGHRS, CDR2 YFSETQ. The CDR3 spans 13 residues. CDR3 nucleotide sequence: TGCGCCAGCAGCCCCCTTAGCTCCTACGAGCAGTACTTC. This sequence encodes CASSPLSSYEQYF.

This clone appeared a few times. The same CDR3 is also encoded by other DNA sequences in this sample. CDR3 nucleotide sequence: TGCGCCAGCAGCTTACAGGGGACTAATGAAAAACTGTTTTTT. It is translated as CASSLQGTNEKLFF. The chain carries TRBV5-1 and TRBJ1-4, with 7 positions matching TRBD1. The CDR3 sequence is 14 residues long. V dropped 2 bases and J dropped 2; count of bases not matched to a gene: 0. Germline V gives CDR1 SGHRS, CDR2 YFSETQ.

The chain has TRBV13 and TRBJ1-1; D gene ambiguous. The V gene's germline CDR1 is PRHDT and CDR2 FYEKMQ (reference sequence). CDR3 size: 15 residues. Trimming took 3 bases from V and 3 from J, leaving 14 bases between them. CDR3 residues: CASSFLGRLDTEAFF. CDR3 DNA sequence: TGTGCCAGCAGCTTTCTAGGGAGGTTGGACACTGAAGCTTTCTTT.

The chain combines TRBV4-1 with TRBJ1-1; tentative D call: TRBD1 (6 bases). Germline lookup yields CDR1 MGHRA and CDR2 YSYEKL. This CDR3 region has 14 residues. V was shortened by 0 bases and J by 1 base, with 6 bases between the two germline ends. This chain's CDR3 is CASSQEGANTEAFF. CDR3 nucleotide sequence: TGCGCCAGCAGCCAAGAGGGGGCGAACACTGAAGCTTTCTTT.

The genes are TRBV2 and TRBJ1-6; D ambiguous. The CDR3 has 15 residues. Germline CDR1 is SNHLY and CDR2 is FYNNEI. Trimming stripped 3 bases from V and 7 bases from J, with 13 bases between. As DNA, the CDR3 is TGTGCCAGCAGTGAGGGTCGACAAGCCAATTCACCCCTCCACTTT. This encodes CASSEGRQANSPLHF.

This chain uses TRBV7-2 with TRBJ2-7, with D perhaps matching TRBD1 (7 bases). The CDR3 is 15 residues long. The germline V gene has CDR1 SGHTA and CDR2 FQGNSA. V lost 5 bases and J 2 bases, leaving 16 bases between the germline ends. CDR3 region: CASSAQGGLTYEQYF. For the CDR3, the DNA is TGTGCCAGCAGCGCTCAGGGGGGCCTTACCTACGAGCAGTACTTC.

For this clone: The sample contains more than one DNA sequence encoding this CDR3. The rearrangement uses TRBV6-6 and TRBJ1-6; no reliable D call. V lost 0 bases, J lost 10 bases, and 7 bases lay in between. CDR1 is MNHNY and CDR2 is SVGAGI in the germline V gene (reference sequence). The CDR3 length is 13 residues. In nucleotides, the CDR3 is TGTGCCAGCAGTTACTCGAGAGGATCACCCCTCCACTTT. This gives the protein CASSYSRGSPLHF.

Only one count was recorded for this clone. V is TRBV19 and J is TRBJ1-1; 7 bases are a match to TRBD1. Looked up from germline, CDR1 is LNHDA and CDR2 is SQIVND (reference sequence). Losses at the gene ends were 4 bases for V and 3 bases for J; bases not matched to a gene: 8. The length of the CDR3 is 15 residues. This CDR3 reads CASSTGQASHTEAFF. CDR3 DNA: TGTGCCAGTAGTACCGGACAGGCCTCCCACACTGAAGCTTTCTTT.

The chain uses TRBV2 and TRBJ2-7; possible D gene TRBD2, 6 bases. The CDR3 has 13 amino acids. V lost 2 bases to trimming and J lost 2 bases, with 7 bases between them. Germline values: CDR1 SNHLY, CDR2 FYNNEI. CDR3 protein: CASSESGAYEQYF. The CDR3, as DNA: TGTGCCAGCAGTGAATCGGGGGCCTACGAGCAGTACTTC.